The 27 T cell receptor beta chains listed next were all sequenced from one sample in a study of OX40 agonist ivuxolimab in advanced cancers. Clones were read by immunoSEQ multiplex PCR, and TCRdb kept only the in-frame ones, dropping some. Of approximately 35,000 clones in the sample, approximately 80% are singletons; the top ten hold roughly 11%. The sequencing here drew on CD4+ or CD8+ T cells sorted from blood, taken in a trial of the OX40 agonist ivuxolimab. The receptors stem from an adult with an advanced solid tumor such as melanoma, head and neck, liver or kidney cancer.

This clone was detected only once. This sequence joins TRBV6-6 and TRBJ1-5, with D possibly matching TRBD1 (5 bases). Germline V gene data show CDR1 as MNHNY and CDR2 as SVGAGI (reference sequence). The CDR3 length is 15 residues. V lost 0 bases to trimming and J lost 6 bases, with 12 bases between them. The CDR3 DNA is TGTGCCAGCAGTTACTCATCAGGGTTGGGTCAGCCCCAGCATTTT. This gives the protein CASSYSSGLGQPQHF.

This chain links TRBV30 with TRBJ2-5; 8 nucleotides align to TRBD2. The DNA end favors TRBJ2-7, so the J call may be wrong. Germline loops: CDR1 GTSNPN, CDR2 SVGIG (reference sequence). The CDR3 has 14 residues. The CDR3 DNA sequence: TGTGCCTGGAGTACGGGAGGGGCCACCTACGAGCAGTACTTC. Protein: CAWSTGGATYEQYF.

The chain couples TRBV7-3 to TRBJ2-3; possible D gene TRBD1, 5 bases. This CDR3 comprises 15 residues. Looked up from germline, CDR1 is SGHTA and CDR2 is FQGTGA. V was pared by 4 bases and J by 0 bases, with 11 bases between. CDR3 in amino acids: CASSYQGASTDTQYF. The CDR3, as DNA: TGTGCCAGCAGCTACCAGGGTGCTAGCACAGATACGCAGTATTTT.

The chain combines TRBV19 with TRBJ1-1; D is unresolved. In germline, CDR1 is LNHDA, CDR2 SQIVND (reference sequence). V was shortened by 6 bases and J by 6 bases, with 11 bases between the two germline ends. The CDR3 covers 12 residues. The CDR3: CASRAQAAEAFF. CDR3 DNA: TGTGCCAGTAGAGCCCAGGCGGCTGAAGCTTTCTTT. Together with reference TRBV19 and TRBJ1-1, the CDR3 gives the full variable domain: DGGITQSPKYLFRKEGQNVTLSCEQNLNHDAMYWYRQDPGQGLRLIYYSQIVNDFQKGDIAEGYSVSREKKESFPLTVTSAQKNPTAFYLCASRAQAAEAFFGQGTRLTVV.

This clone has a handful of counts. V is TRBV2 and J is TRBJ2-3; 8 bases match TRBD1. V lost 6 bases and J lost 3; bases outside the gene matches: 5. This CDR3 has 14 residues. CDR1 is SNHLY and CDR2 is FYNNEI in the germline V gene. DNA of the CDR3: TGTGCCAGCAGCAGACAGGGGAGGACAGATACGCAGTATTTT. This gives the protein CASSRQGRTDTQYF.

The chain couples TRBV29-1 to TRBJ2-7; TRBD2 might be the D (6 bases). The length of the CDR3 is 12 residues. The germline V gene has CDR1 SQVTM and CDR2 ANQGSEA. Trimming took 8 bases from V and 6 from J, leaving 17 bases between them. CDR3 in DNA: TGCAGCACTGTTTCCGGGGGTTCCGAGCAGTACTTC. It encodes CSTVSGGSEQYF.

This clone has more than one count but fewer than ten. Other nucleotide sequences in the sample specify the same CDR3. V usage is TRBV11-2 and J usage is TRBJ2-7; D remains ambiguous. Looked up from germline, CDR1 is SGHAT and CDR2 is FQNNGV. The CDR3 has 14 amino acids. The ends were cut back, 1 base at V and 2 bases at J, with 9 bases in the middle. As DNA, the CDR3 is TGTGCCAGCAGCTTAGTTGCGAACGCCTACGAGCAGTACTTC. Translated: CASSLVANAYEQYF.

The chain employs TRBV28 and TRBJ1-4; D ambiguous. The germline gives CDR1 MDHEN, CDR2 SYDVKM. CDR3 length: 11 residues. V shed 5 bases and J shed 6 bases, with 4 bases lying between them. CDR3 coding DNA: TGTGCCAGCAGTAGAGATGAAAAACTGTTTTTT. Translated, it gives CASSRDEKLFF. Variable domain in full (rest from reference TRBV28 and TRBJ1-4): DVKVTQSSRYLVKRTGEKVFLECVQDMDHENMFWYRQDPGLGLRLIYFSYDVKMKEKGDIPEGYSVSREKKERFSLILESASTNQTSMYLCASSRDEKLFFGSGTQLSVL.

This chain links TRBV4-1 with TRBJ1-1; TRBD1 matches at 7 bases. The J segment lost 5 bases and the V segment lost 4 bases, leaving 7 bases of the junction unmatched. This CDR3 has 14 amino acids. From germline, CDR1 is MGHRA and CDR2 YSYEKL. The DNA for the CDR3 is TGCGCCAGCAGCCGACAGGGAGGTTGGACTGAAGCTTTCTTT. It translates to CASSRQGGWTEAFF.

The J gene is TRBJ1-5, the V gene TRBV4-2, with 9 bases aligning to TRBD1. CDR1 LGHNA and CDR2 YNFKEQ come from the germline V gene. The CDR3 consists of 17 residues. J gave up 1 base and V 6 bases, and 10 bases lay outside the gene matches. The DNA for the CDR3 is TGTGCCAGCAGGCCAGGATGGGACAGGGACAGCAATCAGCCCCAGCATTTT. Amino acids: CASRPGWDRDSNQPQHF.

This clone was picked up a small number of times. This sequence joins TRBV6-5 and TRBJ1-2; D is uncertain. Trimming stripped 2 bases from V and 0 bases from J, with 13 bases between. CDR3 length: 16 residues. CDR1 and CDR2 (germline): MNHEY, SVGAGI. CDR3 sequence (DNA): TGTGCCAGCAGTTACGGTTTTGGTGCAACTAACTATGGCTACACCTTC. Protein product: CASSYGFGATNYGYTF.

The V and J genes are TRBV7-2 and TRBJ1-3; D gene uncertain. Per germline, CDR1 SGHTA and CDR2 FQGNSA. V was trimmed by 5 bases and J by 3 bases, leaving 8 bases between them. This CDR3 has 13 amino acids. The CDR3 here is CASSLPIGNTIYF. Here the CDR3 DNA reads TGTGCCAGCAGCCTACCCATTGGAAACACCATATATTTT. Looking up the rest from reference TRBV7-2 and TRBJ1-3 gives the full variable domain: GAGVSQSPSNKVTEKGKDVELRCDPISGHTALYWYRQSLGQGLEFLIYFQGNSAPDKSGLPSDRFSAERTGGSVSTLTIQRTQQEDSAVYLCASSLPIGNTIYFGEGSWLTVV.

The sample holds a few counts of this clone. The chain employs TRBV27 and TRBJ2-3, with TRBD1 matching over 7 bases. This CDR3 spans 17 amino acids. Trimming at V came to 3 bases and at J to 10 bases, leaving 19 bases not matched to a gene. Germline values: CDR1 MNHEY, CDR2 SMNVEV (reference sequence). DNA of the CDR3: TGTGCCAGCAGTTTTAGGGGTCTAGGGGGCGGCACTGGGGCGCAGTATTTT. Residues: CASSFRGLGGGTGAQYF.

The J gene is TRBJ2-5, the V gene TRBV4-1, with D unresolved. V was cut by 1 base and J by 2 bases, with 14 bases left in between. The length of the CDR3 is 16 residues. Germline assignment: CDR1 MGHRA and CDR2 YSYEKL. The CDR3 bases are TGCGCCAGCAGCCAAGGGGCAGGAACTTTTCAAGAGACCCAGTACTTC. This encodes CASSQGAGTFQETQYF.

The CDR3 sequence: CASSLASSGGNGGYTF. The DNA of the CDR3 is TGTGCCAGCAGCTTAGCGTCGTCAGGGGGCAATGGTGGCTACACCTTC. The genes are TRBV7-6 and TRBJ1-2; 8 bases map to TRBD1. Germline CDR1 and CDR2: SGHVS and FNYEAQ. The junction had 10 bases not matched to a gene; V was cut back by 0 bases and J by 7 bases. This CDR3 comprises 16 residues.

The V call is TRBV19, the J call TRBJ2-1, with D hard to call. The CDR3 length is 12 residues. CDR1 is LNHDA, CDR2 SQIVND, per germline (reference sequence). V lost 5 bases and J 7 bases, leaving 9 bases between the germline ends. CDR3 DNA sequence: TGTGCCAGTAGTGTTCTAGGGAATGAGCAGTTCTTC. Protein sequence: CASSVLGNEQFF.

The chain combines TRBV11-2 with TRBJ1-2; the match to TRBD1 covers 10 bases. J was trimmed by 4 bases and V by 1 base; bases with no gene match: 6. This CDR3 contains 16 residues. The germline V gene encodes CDR1 SGHAT and CDR2 FQNNGV. In DNA form, the CDR3 reads TGTGCCAGCAGCTTAGGGAGACGGGACAGGGGCTATGGCTACACCTTC. This gives the protein CASSLGRRDRGYGYTF.

V usage is TRBV4-1 and J usage is TRBJ1-2; a possible D gene is TRBD1 (6 bases). Looked up from germline, CDR1 is MGHRA and CDR2 is YSYEKL. V dropped 2 bases and J dropped 4 bases, with 11 bases sitting between them. This CDR3 contains 14 residues. CDR3 region: CASSQTGGAYGYTF. The CDR3 nucleotides read TGCGCCAGCAGCCAAACGGGGGGGGCCTATGGCTACACCTTC.

DNA for the CDR3: TGTGCCAGCAGCTTCCAGGGGGTCGGGAATTCACCCCTCCACTTT. Residues: CASSFQGVGNSPLHF. V and J are TRBV7-8 and TRBJ1-6, with TRBD1 identical over 7 bases. The trim removed 3 bases at V and 7 bases at J, leaving 6 bases unmatched. The germline gives CDR1 SGHVS, CDR2 FQNEAQ. The CDR3 has 15 residues.

The chain carries TRBV6-5 and TRBJ1-1; D is perhaps TRBD1 (6 bases). V dropped 3 bases and J dropped 0 bases, with 8 bases sitting between them. CDR3 length: 14 residues. Germline-derived CDR1 and CDR2 are MNHEY and SVGAGI. CDR3 DNA sequence: TGTGCCAGCAGTTATGGGACAATGAACACTGAAGCTTTCTTT. Encoded protein: CASSYGTMNTEAFF.

This clone was seen a single time. The V call is TRBV21-1, the J call TRBJ2-7; TRBD1 was called by the table and not checked on the DNA. TRBV21-1 is designated a pseudogene. The CDR3 runs to 17 residues. This chain's CDR3 is CASSPQTGTDYSYEQYF. The CDR3 bases are TGTGCCAGCAGTCCACAAACCGGGACAGATTATTCCTACGAGCAGTACTTC.

This sequence joins TRBV30 and TRBJ2-7, with a tentative D call TRBD2 (5 bases). V lost 0 bases and J 6 bases, leaving 15 bases between the germline ends. The CDR3 totals 14 residues. CDR1 is GTSNPN and CDR2 is SVGIG in the germline V gene (reference sequence). The CDR3 DNA reads TGTGCCTGGAGTGTAGGCTCCGGGATGGGCGAGCAGTACTTC. Its protein product is CAWSVGSGMGEQYF.

The chain is built from TRBV4-1 and TRBJ2-1; D gene ambiguous. V was clipped by 1 base and J by 0 bases, with 10 bases between them. The CDR3 totals 16 residues. Germline V gene sequence: CDR1 MGHRA, CDR2 YSYEKL. CDR3 protein: CASSQVDLFSYNEQFF. In DNA, the CDR3 is TGCGCCAGCAGCCAAGTCGATTTGTTCTCCTACAATGAGCAGTTCTTC.

This chain uses TRBV9 with TRBJ2-3, with TRBD1 matching over 9 bases. V shed 3 bases, J shed 1 base, and the junction held 12 bases outside the gene matches. This CDR3 comprises 18 residues. CDR1 and CDR2 from the germline V gene are SGDLS and YYNGEE. The CDR3 here is CASSGRDRDLRGTDTQYF. DNA of the CDR3: TGTGCCAGCAGCGGCCGGGACAGGGATCTTCGAGGCACAGATACGCAGTATTTT.

V is TRBV28 and J is TRBJ1-2, with D uncertain. Germline loops: CDR1 MDHEN, CDR2 SYDVKM. Trimming left V 5 bases short and J 2 bases short, with 9 bases between. The CDR3 contains 13 residues. The CDR3 reads CASSPSENYGYTF. The CDR3 DNA reads as TGTGCCAGCAGTCCCTCGGAGAACTATGGCTACACCTTC.

This chain joins TRBV13 and TRBJ2-2; 7 bases align to TRBD2. Trimming took 5 bases from V and 6 from J; bases not matched to a gene: 3. This CDR3 region has 13 residues. The V gene's germline CDR1 is PRHDT and CDR2 FYEKMQ (reference sequence). The CDR3 is CASSRLASGELFF. The DNA of the CDR3 is TGTGCCAGCAGCCGACTAGCATCCGGGGAGCTGTTTTTT.

The rearrangement joins TRBV4-1 to TRBJ2-1; TRBD2 aligns across 7 bases. The CDR3 has 17 amino acids. Germline trimming cut 5 bases from V and 0 bases from J; bases unmatched to any gene: 10. Germline V gene sequence: CDR1 MGHRA, CDR2 YSYEKL. CDR3 sequence reads: CASSTSSGTISYNEQFF. The CDR3 nucleotides are TGCGCCAGCAGCACGTCCTCCGGGACTATCTCCTACAATGAGCAGTTCTTC.